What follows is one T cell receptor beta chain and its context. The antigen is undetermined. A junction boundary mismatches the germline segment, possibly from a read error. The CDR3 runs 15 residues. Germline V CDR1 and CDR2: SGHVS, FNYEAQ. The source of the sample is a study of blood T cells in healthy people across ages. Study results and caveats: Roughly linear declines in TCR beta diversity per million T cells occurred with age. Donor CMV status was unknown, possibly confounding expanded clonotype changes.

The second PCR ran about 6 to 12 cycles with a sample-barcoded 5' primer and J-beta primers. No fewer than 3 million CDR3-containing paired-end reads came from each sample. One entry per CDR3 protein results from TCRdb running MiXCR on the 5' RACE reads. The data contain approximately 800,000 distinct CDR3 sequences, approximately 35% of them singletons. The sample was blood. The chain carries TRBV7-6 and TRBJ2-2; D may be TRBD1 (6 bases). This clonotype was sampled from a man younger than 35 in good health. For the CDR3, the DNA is TGTGCCGGCAGCTACATGGACAGATTTACCGGGGAGCTGTTTTTT. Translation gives CAGSYMDRFTGELFF.